The 6 T cell receptor beta chains in this list originate from one sample, sequenced in a study of shared clonotypes between healthy human individuals. The protocol was immunoSEQ multiplex PCR, while the TCRdb copy is restricted to in-frame clones and leaves out a portion. The sample lists some 2,100,000 clones; almost 96% were seen once. Sequenced: naive CD4+ T cells sorted from blood. The subset was: CD45RA+ positively selected. The receptors shown here come from a man younger than 35 in good health.

The chain combines TRBV7-2 with TRBJ1-4; 7 bases match TRBD1. The germline V gene has CDR1 SGHTA and CDR2 FQGNSA. Trimming cost V 5 bases and J 7 bases; bases outside gene matches: 7. CDR3 size: 14 residues. CDR3 bases: TGTGCCAGCAGCACCAGGGGGGCCAGTGAAAAACTGTTTTTT. Amino acids: CASSTRGASEKLFF.

The genes are TRBV10-3 and TRBJ2-7; 7 bases line up with TRBD1. The V gene's germline CDR1 is ENHRY and CDR2 SYGVKD. The CDR3 runs 15 residues. The V and J ends lost 3 bases and 5 bases, in that order; junction bases with no gene match: 10. As DNA, the CDR3 is TGTGCCATCAGTGAAAGACAGGGTGGAAAGGACGAGCAGTACTTC. It codes for CAISERQGGKDEQYF.

The gene calls are TRBV7-2 and TRBJ2-3; possibly TRBD1 for D (5 bases). Germline CDR1 and CDR2: SGHTA and FQGNSA. This CDR3 is 17 amino acids long. V shed 3 bases and J shed 2 bases, with 18 bases lying between them. CDR3 region: CASSLGPGLLTTDTQYF. The CDR3 DNA reads as TGTGCCAGCAGCTTGGGTCCAGGGCTTCTCACCACAGATACGCAGTATTTT.

The J gene is TRBJ2-7, the V gene TRBV11-2; D is undetermined. V lost 5 bases and J 7 bases, leaving 12 bases between the germline ends. In germline, CDR1 is SGHAT, CDR2 FQNNGV. The CDR3 is made up of 12 amino acids. This CDR3 is CASSLGMLEQYF. For the CDR3, the DNA is TGTGCCAGCAGCCTGGGTATGCTTGAGCAGTACTTC.

The gene calls are TRBV5-1 and TRBJ1-3; D unclear. The V gene lost 4 bases and the J gene lost 0 bases, with 11 bases spanning the gap. Germline V gene sequence: CDR1 SGHRS, CDR2 YFSETQ. The CDR3 runs 15 residues. CDR3 DNA sequence: TGCGCCAGCAGCACACTTGACCCCTCTGGAAACACCATATATTTT. Residues: CASSTLDPSGNTIYF.

The sample holds one count of this clone. The V gene is TRBV4-1, the J gene TRBJ1-1; TRBD1 is a possible D gene (6 bases). Deletions cut 2 bases from V and 4 bases from J, with 14 bases between. The germline gives CDR1 MGHRA, CDR2 YSYEKL. There are 15 residues in the CDR3. The chain's CDR3 is CASSQRLDSVTEAFF. Written as DNA, the CDR3 is TGCGCCAGCAGCCAACGTCTGGACAGTGTCACTGAAGCTTTCTTT.